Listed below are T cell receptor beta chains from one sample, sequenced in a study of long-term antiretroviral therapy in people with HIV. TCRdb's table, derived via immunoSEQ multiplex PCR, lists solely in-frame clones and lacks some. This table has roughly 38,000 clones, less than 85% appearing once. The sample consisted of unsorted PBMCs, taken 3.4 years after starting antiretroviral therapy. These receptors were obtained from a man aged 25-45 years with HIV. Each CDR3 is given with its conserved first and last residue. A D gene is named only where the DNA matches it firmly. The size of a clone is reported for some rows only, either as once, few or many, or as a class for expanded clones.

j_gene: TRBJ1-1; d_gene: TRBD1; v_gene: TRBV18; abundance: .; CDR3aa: CASSGRTGNAFF; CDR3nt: TGTGCCAGCTCAGGAAGGACAGGGAACGCTTTCTTT
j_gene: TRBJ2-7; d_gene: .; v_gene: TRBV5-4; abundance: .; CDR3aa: CASSLGWASGNEQYF; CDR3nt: TGTGCCAGCAGCTTGGGTTGGGCGTCGGGAAACGAGCAGTACTTC
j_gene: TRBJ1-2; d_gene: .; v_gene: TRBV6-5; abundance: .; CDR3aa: CASSLFRQSNYGYTF; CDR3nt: TGTGCCAGCAGTTTGTTTCGACAATCTAACTATGGCTACACCTTC
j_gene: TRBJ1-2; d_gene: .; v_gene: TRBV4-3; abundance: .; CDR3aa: CASSQDGQNYGYTF; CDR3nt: TGCGCCAGCAGCCAAGACGGGCAGAACTATGGCTACACCTTC
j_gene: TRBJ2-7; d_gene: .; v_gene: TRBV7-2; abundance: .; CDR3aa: CASSHSYEQYF; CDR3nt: TGTGCCAGCAGCCACTCCTACGAGCAGTACTTC
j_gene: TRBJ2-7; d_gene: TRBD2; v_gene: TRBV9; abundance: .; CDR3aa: CASSVGVAGPYEQYF; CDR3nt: TGTGCCAGCAGCGTAGGAGTAGCGGGCCCCTACGAGCAGTACTTC
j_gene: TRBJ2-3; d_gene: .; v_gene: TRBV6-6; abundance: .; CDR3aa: CASRGQGYTDTQYF; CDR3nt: TGTGCCAGCAGAGGGCAGGGGTACACAGATACGCAGTATTTT
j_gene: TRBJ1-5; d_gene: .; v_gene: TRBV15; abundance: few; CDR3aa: CATSREENQPQHF; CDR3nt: TGTGCCACCAGCAGAGAGGAAAATCAGCCCCAGCATTTT
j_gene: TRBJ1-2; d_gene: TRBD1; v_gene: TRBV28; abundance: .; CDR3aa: CASSGYRDRGRAEVRYTF; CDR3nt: TGTGCCAGCAGTGGTTACCGGGACAGGGGGCGTGCAGAGGTTCGCTACACCTTC
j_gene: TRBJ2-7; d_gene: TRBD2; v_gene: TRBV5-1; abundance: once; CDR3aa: CASSHGLAHGPSHEQYF; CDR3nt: TGCGCCAGCAGCCACGGACTAGCGCATGGCCCCTCCCACGAGCAGTACTTC
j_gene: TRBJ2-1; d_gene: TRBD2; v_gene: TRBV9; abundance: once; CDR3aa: CASSESGTTVQFF; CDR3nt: TGTGCCAGCAGCGAGTCGGGGACTACGGTACAGTTCTTC
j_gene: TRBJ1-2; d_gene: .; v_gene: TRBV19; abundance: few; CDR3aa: CASRDSGIHGYTF; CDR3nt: TGTGCCAGTAGGGACAGCGGAATCCATGGCTACACCTTC
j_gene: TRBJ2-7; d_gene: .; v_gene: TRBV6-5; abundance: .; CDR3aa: CASSYSGGGNYEQYF; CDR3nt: TGTGCCAGCAGTTACTCAGGGGGGGGTAACTACGAGCAGTACTTC
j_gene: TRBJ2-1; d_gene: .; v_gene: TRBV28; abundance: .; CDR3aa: CASSLVPLEGEQFF; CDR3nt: TGTGCCAGCAGTTTGGTCCCTCTTGAAGGTGAGCAGTTCTTC
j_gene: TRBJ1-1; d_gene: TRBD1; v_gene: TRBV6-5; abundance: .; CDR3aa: CASSSRTGKTEAFF; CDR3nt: TGTGCCAGCAGTTCGAGGACAGGTAAAACTGAAGCTTTCTTT
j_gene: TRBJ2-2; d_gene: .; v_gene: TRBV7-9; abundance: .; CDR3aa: CASSLVEGLGELFF; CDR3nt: TGTGCCAGCAGCTTAGTTGAAGGGCTCGGGGAGCTGTTTTTT
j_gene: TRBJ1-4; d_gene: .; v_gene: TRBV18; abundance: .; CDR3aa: CASARGTTNEKLFF; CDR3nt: TGTGCCAGCGCCCGGGGAACAACTAATGAAAAACTGTTTTTT
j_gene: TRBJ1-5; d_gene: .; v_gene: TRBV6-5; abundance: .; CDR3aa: CASSSRTQGSNQPQHF; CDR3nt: TGTGCCAGCAGTTCACGGACACAGGGAAGCAATCAGCCCCAGCATTTT
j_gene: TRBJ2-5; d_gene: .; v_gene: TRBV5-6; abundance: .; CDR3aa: CASSLLEYQETQYF; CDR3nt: TGTGCCAGCAGCTTACTAGAGTACCAAGAGACCCAGTACTTC
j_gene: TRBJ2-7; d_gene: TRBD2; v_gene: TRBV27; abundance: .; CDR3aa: CASSLTSGSSYEQYF; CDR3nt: TGTGCCAGCAGTTTGACTAGCGGGAGCTCCTACGAGCAGTACTTC
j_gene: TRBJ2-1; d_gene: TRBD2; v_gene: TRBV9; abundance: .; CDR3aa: CASSEGAGGTHNEQFF; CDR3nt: TGTGCCAGCAGCGAAGGAGCGGGAGGTACCCACAATGAGCAGTTCTTC
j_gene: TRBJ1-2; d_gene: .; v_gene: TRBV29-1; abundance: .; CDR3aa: CSVEDSNYGYTF; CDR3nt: TGCAGCGTGGAGGACAGTAACTATGGCTACACCTTC
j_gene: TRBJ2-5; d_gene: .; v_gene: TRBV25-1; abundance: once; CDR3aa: CASSEFGVQETQYF; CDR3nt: TGTGCCAGCAGTGAATTTGGGGTCCAAGAGACCCAGTACTTC
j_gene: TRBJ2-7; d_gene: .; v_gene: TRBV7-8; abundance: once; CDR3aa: CASSLRGSGSAWEQYF; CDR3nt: TGTGCCAGCAGCCTCAGGGGGAGCGGGAGTGCTTGGGAGCAGTACTTC
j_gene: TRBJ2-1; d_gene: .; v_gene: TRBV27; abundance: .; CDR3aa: CASSSIVSSYNEQFF; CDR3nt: TGTGCCAGCAGTTCGATAGTTAGCTCCTACAATGAGCAGTTCTTC
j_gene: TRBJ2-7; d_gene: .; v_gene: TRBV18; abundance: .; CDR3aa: CASSPLDREGNEQYF; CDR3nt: TGTGCCAGCTCACCACTGGACAGGGAGGGCAACGAGCAGTACTTC
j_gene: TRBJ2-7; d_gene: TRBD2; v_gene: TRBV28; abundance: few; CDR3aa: CASSSGTSGGYEQYF; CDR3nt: TGTGCCAGCAGTTCCGGGACTAGCGGGGGCTACGAGCAGTACTTC
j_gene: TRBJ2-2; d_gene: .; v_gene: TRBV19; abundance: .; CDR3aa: CASSITGELFF; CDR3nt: TGTGCCAGTAGTATTACCGGGGAGCTGTTTTTT
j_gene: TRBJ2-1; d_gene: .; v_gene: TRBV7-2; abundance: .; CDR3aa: CASSGDGGYNEQFF; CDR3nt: TGTGCCAGCAGCGGGGACGGCGGATACAATGAGCAGTTCTTC
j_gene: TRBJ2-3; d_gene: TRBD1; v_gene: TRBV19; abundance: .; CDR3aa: CASNRDRGTDTQYF; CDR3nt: TGTGCCAGCAACCGGGACAGGGGTACAGATACGCAGTATTTT
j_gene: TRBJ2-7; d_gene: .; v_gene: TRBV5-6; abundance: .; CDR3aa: CASSLVSYEQYF; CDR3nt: TGTGCCAGCAGCTTGGTCAGCTACGAGCAGTACTTC
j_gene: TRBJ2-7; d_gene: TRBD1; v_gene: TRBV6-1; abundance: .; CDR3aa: CASSTYRGSYEQYF; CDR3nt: TGTGCCAGCAGTACCTACAGGGGTTCCTACGAGCAGTACTTC
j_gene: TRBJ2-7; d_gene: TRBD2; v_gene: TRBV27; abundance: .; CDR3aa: CASSSDYSLAGVSEQYF; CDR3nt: TGTGCCAGCAGTTCCGATTACTCACTAGCGGGAGTTTCCGAGCAGTACTTC
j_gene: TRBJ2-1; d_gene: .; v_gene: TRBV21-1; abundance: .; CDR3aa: CASSKIGAGLAVYNEQFF; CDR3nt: TGTGCCAGCAGCAAAATTGGGGCGGGACTAGCGGTCTACAATGAGCAGTTCTTC
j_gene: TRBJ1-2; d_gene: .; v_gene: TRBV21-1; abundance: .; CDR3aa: CASSRRNNYGYTF; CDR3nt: TGTGCCAGCAGCAGACGGAATAACTATGGCTACACCTTC
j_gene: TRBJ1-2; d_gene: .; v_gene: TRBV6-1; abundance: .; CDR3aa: CASSPAGVNGYTF; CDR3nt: TGTGCCAGCAGCCCCGCAGGGGTCAATGGCTACACCTTC
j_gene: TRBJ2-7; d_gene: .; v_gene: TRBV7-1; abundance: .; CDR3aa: CASSLPPPGLPYEQYF; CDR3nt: TGTGCCAGCAGCTTACCGCCCCCGGGACTTCCCTACGAGCAGTACTTC
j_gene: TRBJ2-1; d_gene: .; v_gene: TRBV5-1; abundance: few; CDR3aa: CASSLVSGKNNEQFF; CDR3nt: TGCGCCAGCAGCTTGGTGTCGGGAAAGAACAATGAGCAGTTCTTC
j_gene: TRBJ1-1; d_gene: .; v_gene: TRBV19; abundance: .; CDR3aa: CASSRIINTEAFF; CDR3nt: TGTGCCAGTAGTAGAATAATAAACACTGAAGCTTTCTTT
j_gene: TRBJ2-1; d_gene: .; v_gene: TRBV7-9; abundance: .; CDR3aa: CASSSRMFLEQFF; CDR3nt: TGTGCCAGCAGCTCCCGGATGTTCCTTGAGCAGTTCTTC
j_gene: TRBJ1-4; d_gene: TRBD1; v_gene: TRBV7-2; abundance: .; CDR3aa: CASSLGGTGAPNEKLFF; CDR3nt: TGTGCCAGCAGCTTAGGGGGGACAGGGGCCCCTAATGAAAAACTGTTTTTT
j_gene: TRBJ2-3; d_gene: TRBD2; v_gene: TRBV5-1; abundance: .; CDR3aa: CASRLAGVDDTQYF; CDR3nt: TGCGCCAGCAGGCTAGCGGGAGTCGATGATACGCAGTATTTT
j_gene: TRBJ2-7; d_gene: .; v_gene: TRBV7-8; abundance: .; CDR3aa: CASSFAGTGPYEQYF; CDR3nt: TGTGCCAGCAGCTTCGCCGGGACGGGGCCCTACGAGCAGTACTTC
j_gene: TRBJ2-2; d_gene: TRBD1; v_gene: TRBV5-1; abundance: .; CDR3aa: CASSRPPGQTNTGELFF; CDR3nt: TGCGCCAGCAGCAGGCCCCCGGGACAGACCAACACCGGGGAGCTGTTTTTT
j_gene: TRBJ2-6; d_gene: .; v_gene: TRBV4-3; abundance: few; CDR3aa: CASSQGVSGANVLTF; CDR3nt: TGCGCCAGCAGCCAAGGGGTATCTGGGGCCAACGTCCTGACTTTC
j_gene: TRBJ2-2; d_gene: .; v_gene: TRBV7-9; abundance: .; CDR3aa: CASSPWGTRTGELFF; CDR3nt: TGTGCCAGCAGCCCCTGGGGTACCCGAACCGGGGAGCTGTTTTTT
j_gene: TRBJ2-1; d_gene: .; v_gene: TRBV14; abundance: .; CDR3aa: CASSVDRRGTITYNEQFF; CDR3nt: TGTGCCAGCAGCGTAGACCGACGAGGGACAATAACTTACAATGAGCAGTTCTTC
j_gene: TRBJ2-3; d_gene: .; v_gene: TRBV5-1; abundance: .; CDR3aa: CASSSQLALGTDTQYF; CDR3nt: TGCGCCAGCAGCTCCCAGCTAGCGTTAGGCACAGATACGCAGTATTTT
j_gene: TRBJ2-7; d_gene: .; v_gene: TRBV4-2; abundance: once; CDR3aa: CASSQDFGSYEQYF; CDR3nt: TGTGCCAGCAGCCAAGATTTCGGTTCCTACGAGCAGTACTTC
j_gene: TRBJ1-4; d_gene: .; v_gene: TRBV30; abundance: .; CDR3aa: CAWSVYLGSEKLFF; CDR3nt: TGTGCCTGGAGCGTATATCTGGGCTCTGAAAAACTGTTTTTT
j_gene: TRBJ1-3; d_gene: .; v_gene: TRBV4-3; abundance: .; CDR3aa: CASSQYLDISGNTIYF; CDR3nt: TGCGCCAGCAGCCAGTATTTGGACATTTCTGGAAACACCATATATTTT
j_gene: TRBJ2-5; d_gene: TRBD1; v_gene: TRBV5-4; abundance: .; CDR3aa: CASSSGQGQETQYF; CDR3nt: TGTGCCAGCAGCTCGGGACAGGGCCAAGAGACCCAGTACTTC
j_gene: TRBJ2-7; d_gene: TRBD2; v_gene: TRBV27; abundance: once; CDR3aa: CASSLASAGVNEQYF; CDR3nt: TGTGCCAGCAGTTTAGCGTCCGCGGGAGTCAACGAGCAGTACTTC